The source of this T cell receptor beta chain is a study of radiation and T cells in renal cell carcinoma. About the research overall: Nephrectomy followed 15 Gy stereotactic body radiation by 4 weeks.

Documented time point: baseline pretreatment blood. The sample's treatment: 15 Gy SBRT to primary tumor, nephrectomy 4 weeks later. The tumor was a clear cell renal cell carcinoma. Trimming took off 1 base at V and 7 bases at J, with 8 bases between the two ends. The CDR3 loop spans 13 amino acids. From germline, CDR1 is SGHDN and CDR2 FVKESK. Points on this clone: Its antigen remains unknown.

Sequencing was performed with immunoSEQ multiplex PCR; in TCRdb, only in-frame clones are kept and a portion is missing. This table has 150,000 or so clones, more than 70% appearing once. Study results and limitations: Baseline intratumoral clonotype presence is unknown without pretreatment biopsies.

The sample in question was blood, obtained from a patient whose treatment included radiotherapy and nephrectomy. This chain uses TRBV14 with TRBJ1-5; unclear D gene. This receptor was taken from a woman aged 45-65 years with renal cell carcinoma. The CDR3 loop is CASSQGGLQPQHF. Here the CDR3 DNA reads TGTGCCAGCAGCCAAGGAGGTCTCCAGCCCCAGCATTTT.